The 14 T cell receptor beta chains below come from one sample, sequenced in a study of blood T cell repertoires in COVID-19. Only in-frame clones appear in the TCRdb table, and some are missing; sequencing was by immunoSEQ multiplex PCR. The data contain under 500,000 clones, approximately 90% of them singletons. The sample comprised peripheral blood. These receptors were obtained from a woman aged 25 to 39 with acute or convalescent COVID-19.

The V call is TRBV4-1, the J call TRBJ2-1, with 8 bases lining up with TRBD2. J gave up 4 bases and V 4 bases, and 9 bases lay outside the gene matches. Germline V gene sequence: CDR1 MGHRA, CDR2 YSYEKL. The CDR3 covers 16 residues. This CDR3 reads CASSPAPGGAYNEQFF. The CDR3 coding sequence is TGCGCCAGCAGCCCGGCCCCCGGGGGGGCATACAATGAGCAGTTCTTC.

This rearrangement joins TRBV30 to TRBJ1-2; D gene unclear. This CDR3 comprises 12 residues. Germline CDR1 GTSNPN, CDR2 SVGIG (reference sequence). Between the trimmed V and J ends, which lost 2 bases and 7 bases, there was a span of 11 bases. The CDR3 DNA is TGTGCCTGGAGTCAGTCGCAATCTGGCTACACCTTC. Translated, it gives CAWSQSQSGYTF. The full variable domain, in which reference TRBV30 and TRBJ1-2 provide the parts outside the CDR3, is SQTIHQWPATLVQPVGSPLSLECTVEGTSNPNLYWYRQAAGRGLQLLFYSVGIGQISSEVPQNLSASRPQDRQFILSSKKLLLSDSGFYLCAWSQSQSGYTFGSGTRLTVV.

This clone was observed a handful of times. The sample has other DNA sequences that encode this CDR3 too. This sequence joins TRBV5-1 and TRBJ1-4; the D is unclear. The germline V gene has CDR1 SGHRS and CDR2 YFSETQ. The length of the CDR3 is 12 residues. V lost 0 bases and J 7 bases, leaving 4 bases between the germline ends. CDR3 nucleotides: TGCGCCAGCAGCTTGGCGGGTGAAAAACTGTTTTTT. This encodes CASSLAGEKLFF.

V gene TRBV12-5 combines with J gene TRBJ1-3; D not resolved. Germline V gene sequence: CDR1 LGHNT, CDR2 FRNRAP. Trimming stripped 1 base from V and 3 bases from J, with 10 bases between. The CDR3 contains 15 residues. The CDR3: CASGLARVGGNTIYF. Written as DNA, the CDR3 is TGTGCTAGTGGTTTGGCCCGGGTGGGTGGAAACACCATATATTTT.

The CDR3 DNA follows: TGTGCCAGCAGCCGGGACAGGGTTTACACTGAAGCTTTCTTT. Translating it yields CASSRDRVYTEAFF. The V and J genes are TRBV7-8 and TRBJ1-1, with 9 bases aligning to TRBD1. The J segment lost 3 bases and the V segment lost 5 bases, leaving 4 bases of the junction unmatched. The CDR3 sequence is 14 residues long. CDR1 and CDR2 (germline): SGHVS, FQNEAQ.

The rearrangement links TRBV28 to TRBJ1-5; D gene unclear. The CDR3 totals 14 residues. Trimming took off 6 bases at V and 6 bases at J, with 15 bases between the two ends. Germline V gene data show CDR1 as MDHEN and CDR2 as SYDVKM. The CDR3 coding sequence is TGTGCCAGCAGGCGGGGAGTAGTGGGTCAGCCCCAGCATTTT. The encoded protein is CASRRGVVGQPQHF.

This chain joins TRBV7-2 and TRBJ1-1, with D possibly being TRBD1 (5 bases). There are 16 residues in the CDR3. V was trimmed by 5 bases and J by 3 bases, leaving 19 bases between them. From germline, CDR1 is SGHTA and CDR2 FQGNSA. DNA for the CDR3: TGTGCCAGCAGCCCCCGGAATGCGGGGGGATACACTGAAGCTTTCTTT. Translated: CASSPRNAGGYTEAFF.

V gene TRBV28 combines with J gene TRBJ2-1, with 10 bases fitting TRBD2. This CDR3 comprises 15 residues. Germline trimming cut 7 bases from V and 2 bases from J; bases unmatched to any gene: 5. CDR1 MDHEN and CDR2 SYDVKM come from the germline V gene. The CDR3 spells CASMGAGGPYNEQFF. In nucleotides, the CDR3 is TGTGCCAGCATGGGAGCGGGGGGGCCCTACAATGAGCAGTTCTTC.

The chain is built from TRBV28 and TRBJ1-4, with TRBD1 as a possible D gene (6 bases). There are 16 residues in the CDR3. Germline values: CDR1 MDHEN, CDR2 SYDVKM. Trimming removed 4 bases from V and 8 bases from J, with 20 bases in between. The CDR3 DNA reads TGTGCCAGCAGTTCGGACGGGGATGCTACAGGGGAAAAACTGTTTTTT. Translating gives CASSSDGDATGEKLFF. The entire variable domain, with the rest obtained from reference TRBV28 and TRBJ1-4, is as follows: DVKVTQSSRYLVKRTGEKVFLECVQDMDHENMFWYRQDPGLGLRLIYFSYDVKMKEKGDIPEGYSVSREKKERFSLILESASTNQTSMYLCASSSDGDATGEKLFFGSGTQLSVL.

The V call is TRBV4-1, the J call TRBJ1-5; the match to TRBD1 covers 9 bases. Germline-derived CDR1 and CDR2 are MGHRA and YSYEKL. Losses at the gene ends were 2 bases for V and 3 bases for J; bases not matched to a gene: 8. This CDR3 comprises 17 residues. The CDR3 spells CASSQNFRDRDNQPQHF. In DNA form, the CDR3 reads TGCGCCAGCAGCCAAAACTTCCGGGACAGGGACAATCAGCCCCAGCATTTT.

The V and J genes are TRBV5-6 and TRBJ2-2; 7 nucleotides align to TRBD2. The J segment lost 3 bases and the V segment lost 0 bases, leaving 5 bases of the junction unmatched. Per germline, CDR1 SGHDT and CDR2 YYEEEE. There are 16 residues in the CDR3. The CDR3, as DNA: TGTGCCAGCAGCTTGGCCGCGGGGGTCCACACCGGGGAGCTGTTTTTT. It encodes CASSLAAGVHTGELFF.

The V gene is TRBV5-6, the J gene TRBJ1-1; 7 bases match TRBD1. The ends lost 3 bases at V and 9 bases at J; junction bases unmatched: 11. Germline CDR1 reads SGHDT; CDR2 reads YYEEEE. The CDR3 covers 14 residues. The CDR3 region has the DNA TGTGCCAGCAGCTCCCTCGACAGGGCGTACCAAGCTTTCTTT. It translates to CASSSLDRAYQAFF. The entire variable domain, with the rest obtained from reference TRBV5-6 and TRBJ1-1, is as follows: DAGVTQSPTHLIKTRGQQVTLRCSPKSGHDTVSWYQQALGQGPQFIFQYYEEEERQRGNFPDRFSGHQFPNYSSELNVNALLLGDSALYLCASSSLDRAYQAFFGQGTRLTVV.

The chain has TRBV5-1 and TRBJ2-1; TRBD1 aligns across 9 bases. The CDR3 has 16 residues. CDR1 and CDR2 from the germline V gene are SGHRS and YFSETQ. The V gene end was trimmed by 0 bases and the J gene end by 4 bases; junction bases not matched to a gene: 5. The CDR3 region is CASSLVGQGFYNEQFF. CDR3 bases: TGCGCCAGCAGCTTGGTAGGACAGGGGTTTTACAATGAGCAGTTCTTC.

This clone has only one observation. This CDR3 is CASSLRTSGYTDTQYF. The CDR3 nucleotides read TGTGCCAGCAGCCTTCGGACTAGCGGATACACAGATACGCAGTATTTT. V gene TRBV6-8 combines with J gene TRBJ2-3; 10 positions agree with TRBD2. The germline V gene encodes CDR1 MNHGY and CDR2 SAAAGT. The ends lost 6 bases at V and 2 bases at J; junction bases unmatched: 8. CDR3 size: 16 residues.